The 4 T cell receptor beta chains below all came from one sample that was sequenced in a study of control samples from healthy donors and cancer patients (dated by TCRdb to 2020 to 2022). Library preparation employed the immunoSEQ multiplex PCR assay. Here the immuneACCESS table is served through TCRdb, limited to in-frame sequences with V and J called. Missing clones are a known gap in these copies; in checked studies unresolved V genes cover under half, and the rest lacks a known reason. Counted in this sample were 150,000 to 200,000 clones; about 91% of them appeared once. The ten most abundant clones make up 4.5% to 6% of the sample. Specimen: blood. Source of these receptors: a woman aged 25 to 39 in good health.

The chain recombines TRBV9 with TRBJ1-1; TRBD1 matches 8 bases. V was clipped by 0 bases and J by 4 bases; unmatched bases: 5. CDR1 is SGDLS and CDR2 is YYNGEE in the germline V gene. This CDR3 has 15 residues. In DNA, the CDR3 is TGTGCCAGCAGCGTAGGATCAGACAGGGGCACTGAAGCTTTCTTT. Protein: CASSVGSDRGTEAFF.

The rearrangement joins TRBV2 to TRBJ2-5; D is undetermined. The CDR3 spans 11 residues. Germline-derived CDR1 and CDR2 are SNHLY and FYNNEI. Trimming took off 8 bases at V and 1 base at J, with 5 bases between the two ends. The CDR3 nucleotides read TGTGCCAGCCTCCGCCAAGAGACCCAGTACTTC. It translates to CASLRQETQYF. Looking up the rest from reference TRBV2 and TRBJ2-5 gives the full variable domain: EPEVTQTPSHQVTQMGQEVILRCVPISNHLYFYWYRQILGQKVEFLVSFYNNEISEKSEIFDDQFSVERPDGSNFTLKIRSTKLEDSAMYFCASLRQETQYFGPGTRLLVL.

The chain employs TRBV10-3 and TRBJ1-1; no reliable D call. The CDR3 runs 11 residues. The V gene's germline CDR1 is ENHRY and CDR2 SYGVKD. The V end lost 9 bases, the J end lost 1 base, and 6 bases lay between the germline ends. CDR3 sequence reads: CAIRQNTEAFF. The CDR3 DNA follows: TGTGCCATACGACAGAACACTGAAGCTTTCTTT.

DNA of the CDR3: TGTGCCAGCAGATACTCAGGGGTAACTAACTATGGCTACACCTTC. Its protein is CASRYSGVTNYGYTF. The chain combines TRBV2 with TRBJ1-2; D is possibly TRBD1 (6 bases). In germline, CDR1 is SNHLY, CDR2 FYNNEI. Trimming pared 6 bases from V and 0 bases from J, leaving 14 bases between. The CDR3 runs 15 residues.